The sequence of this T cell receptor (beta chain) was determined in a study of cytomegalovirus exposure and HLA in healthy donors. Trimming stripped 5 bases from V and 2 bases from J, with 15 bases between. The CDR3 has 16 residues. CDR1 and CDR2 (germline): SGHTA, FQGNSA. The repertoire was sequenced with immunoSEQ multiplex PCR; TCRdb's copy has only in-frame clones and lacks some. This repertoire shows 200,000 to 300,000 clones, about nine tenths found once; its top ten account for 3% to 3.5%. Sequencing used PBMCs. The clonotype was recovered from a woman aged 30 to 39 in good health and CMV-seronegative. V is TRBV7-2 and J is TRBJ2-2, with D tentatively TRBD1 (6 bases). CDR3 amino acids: CASSTGQSFNTGELFF. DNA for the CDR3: TGTGCCAGCAGCACCGGACAGTCTTTTAACACCGGGGAGCTGTTTTTT.